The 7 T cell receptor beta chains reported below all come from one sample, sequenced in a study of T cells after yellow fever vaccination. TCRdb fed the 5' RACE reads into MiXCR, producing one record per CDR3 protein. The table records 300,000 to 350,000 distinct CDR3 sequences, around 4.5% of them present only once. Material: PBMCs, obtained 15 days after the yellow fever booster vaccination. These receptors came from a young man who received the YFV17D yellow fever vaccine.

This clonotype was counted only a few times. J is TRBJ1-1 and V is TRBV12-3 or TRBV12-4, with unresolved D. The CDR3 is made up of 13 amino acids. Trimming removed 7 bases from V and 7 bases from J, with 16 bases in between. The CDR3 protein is CASIARGSVEAFF. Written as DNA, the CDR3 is TGTGCCAGCATTGCTCGGGGATCGGTTGAAGCTTTCTTT.

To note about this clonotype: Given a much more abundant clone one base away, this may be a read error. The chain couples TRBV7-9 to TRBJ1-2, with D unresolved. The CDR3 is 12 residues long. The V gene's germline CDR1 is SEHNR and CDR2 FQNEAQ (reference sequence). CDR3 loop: CASSPRVRGFTF. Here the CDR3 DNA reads TGTGCCAGCAGCCCTAGGGTTCGTGGCTTCACCTTC.

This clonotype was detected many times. CDR3 region: CASSQDDFGYTF. In DNA, the CDR3 is TGCGCCAGCAGCCAAGACGACTTTGGCTACACCTTC. This sequence joins TRBV5-1 and TRBJ1-2; D is unclear. This CDR3 has 12 residues. Trimming cost V 4 bases and J 7 bases, with 11 bases left between them. From germline, CDR1 is SGHRS and CDR2 YFSETQ. The variable domain in full, completed from reference TRBV5-1 and TRBJ1-2, reads KAGVTQTPRYLIKTRGQQVTLSCSPISGHRSVSWYQQTPGQGLQFLFEYFSETQRNKGNFPGRFSGRQFSNSRSEMNVSTLELGDSALYLCASSQDDFGYTFGSGTRLTVV.

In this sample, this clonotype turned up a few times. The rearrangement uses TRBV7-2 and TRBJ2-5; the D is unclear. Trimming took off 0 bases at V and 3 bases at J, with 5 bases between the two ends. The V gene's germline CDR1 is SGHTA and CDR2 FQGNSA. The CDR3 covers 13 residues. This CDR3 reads CASSLANEETQYF. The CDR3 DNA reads TGTGCCAGCAGCTTAGCTAATGAAGAGACCCAGTACTTC.

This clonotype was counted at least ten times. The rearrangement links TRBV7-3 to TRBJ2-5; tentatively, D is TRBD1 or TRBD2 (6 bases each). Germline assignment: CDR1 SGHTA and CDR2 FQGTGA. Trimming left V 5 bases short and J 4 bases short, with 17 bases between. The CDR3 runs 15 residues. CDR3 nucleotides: TGTGCCAGCAGCCCGACTCAGGGGCGGGGAGAGACCCAGTACTTC. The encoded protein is CASSPTQGRGETQYF.

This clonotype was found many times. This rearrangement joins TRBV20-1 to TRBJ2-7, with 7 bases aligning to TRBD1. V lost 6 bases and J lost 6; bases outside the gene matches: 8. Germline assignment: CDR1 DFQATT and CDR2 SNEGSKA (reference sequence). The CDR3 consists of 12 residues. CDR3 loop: CSAPDRDLEQYF. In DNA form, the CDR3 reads TGCAGTGCCCCCGACAGGGACCTCGAGCAGTACTTC.

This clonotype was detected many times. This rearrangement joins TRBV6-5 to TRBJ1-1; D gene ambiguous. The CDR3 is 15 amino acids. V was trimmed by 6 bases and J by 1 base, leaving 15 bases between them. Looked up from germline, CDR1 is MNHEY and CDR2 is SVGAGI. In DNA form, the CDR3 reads TGTGCCAGCAGCCCTCTCCCCACGCCGAACACTGAAGCTTTCTTT. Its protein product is CASSPLPTPNTEAFF.